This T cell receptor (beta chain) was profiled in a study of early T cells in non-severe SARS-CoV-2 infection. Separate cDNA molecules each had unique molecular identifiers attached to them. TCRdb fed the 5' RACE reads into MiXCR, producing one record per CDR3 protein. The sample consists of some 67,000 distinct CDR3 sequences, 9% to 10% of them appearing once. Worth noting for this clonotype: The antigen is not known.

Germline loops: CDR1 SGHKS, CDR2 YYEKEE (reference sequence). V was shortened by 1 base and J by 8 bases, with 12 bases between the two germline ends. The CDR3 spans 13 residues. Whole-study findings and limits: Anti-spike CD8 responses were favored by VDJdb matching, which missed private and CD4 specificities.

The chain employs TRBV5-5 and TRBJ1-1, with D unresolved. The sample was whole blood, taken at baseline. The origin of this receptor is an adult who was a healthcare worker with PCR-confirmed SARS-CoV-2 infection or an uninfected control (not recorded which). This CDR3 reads CASSLSVGREAFF. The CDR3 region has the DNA TGTGCCAGCAGCTTGTCGGTGGGCAGAGAAGCTTTCTTT.